The present T cell receptor (beta chain) was sequenced within a study of T cells in Graves' hyperthyroidism and ophthalmopathy. Study as a whole: Peripheral blood was drawn at first diagnosis, prior to all treatment.

Diagnoses rested on clinical symptoms, serum thyroxine and TRAb, thyroid ultrasound and orbital computed tomography. Extraction of PBMCs used 8 to 10 ml of fresh peripheral blood. As for this clonotype: Its antigen is unidentified.

V gave up 3 bases and J gave up 4 bases; unmatched junction bases: 7. Looked up from germline, CDR1 is DFQATT and CDR2 is SNEGSKA (reference sequence). The CDR3 is made up of 15 amino acids. General study findings and limits: Peripheral blood also featured most of the thyroid clonotypes expanded above 0.001.

Researchers amplified the TCR beta CDR3 regions from RNA transcripts. HTBI primers were employed in a first-round RT-PCR of the TCR CDR3. TCRdb reanalysed the multiplex PCR reads using MiXCR and keeps one entry per CDR3 protein. The sample has hundreds of thousands of distinct CDR3 sequences, roughly 19% seen once. This sequence originates from a man in his fifties with Graves' ophthalmopathy. The V call is TRBV20-1, the J call TRBJ1-5; 9 nucleotides agree with TRBD1. Source material: blood. In nucleotides, the CDR3 is TGCAGTGCTAGGGGGACAGGGAATAATAATCAGCCCCAGCATTTT. Translated: CSARGTGNNNQPQHF.